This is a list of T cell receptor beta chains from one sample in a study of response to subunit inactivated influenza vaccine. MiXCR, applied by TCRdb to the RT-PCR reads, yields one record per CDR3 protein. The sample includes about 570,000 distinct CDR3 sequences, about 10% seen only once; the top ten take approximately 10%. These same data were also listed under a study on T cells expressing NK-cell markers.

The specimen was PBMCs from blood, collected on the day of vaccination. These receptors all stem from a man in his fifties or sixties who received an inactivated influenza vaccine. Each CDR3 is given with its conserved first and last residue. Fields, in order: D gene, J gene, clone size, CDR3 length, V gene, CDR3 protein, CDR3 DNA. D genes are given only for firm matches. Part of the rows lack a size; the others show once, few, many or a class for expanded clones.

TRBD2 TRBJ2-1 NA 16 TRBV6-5 CASSYLLAGGPSEQFF TGTGCCAGCAGTTACCTACTAGCGGGAGGGCCCAGTGAGCAGTTCTTC
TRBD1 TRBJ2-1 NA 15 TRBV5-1 CASSPGTGGSNEQFF TGCGCCAGCAGCCCCGGGACAGGGGGTTCCAATGAGCAGTTCTTC
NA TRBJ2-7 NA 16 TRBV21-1 CASSKGGGRSPYEQYF TGTGCCAGCAGCAAAGGGGGGGGGCGTTCTCCCTACGAGCAGTACTTC
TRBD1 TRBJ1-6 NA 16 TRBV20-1 CSARIRDRGGNSPLHF TGCAGTGCTAGAATCCGCGACAGGGGAGGGAATTCACCCCTCCACTTT
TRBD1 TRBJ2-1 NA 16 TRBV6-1 CASSEWQGATYNEQFF TGTGCCAGCAGTGAATGGCAGGGGGCAACCTACAATGAGCAGTTCTTC
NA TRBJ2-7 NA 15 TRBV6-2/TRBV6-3 CASSYLGTAAYEQYF TGTGCCAGCAGTTACCTCGGGACTGCAGCCTACGAGCAGTACTTC
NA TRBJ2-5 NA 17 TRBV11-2 CASTVGQTTGSQETQDF TGTGCCAGCACCGTTGGGCAGACGACAGGCAGCCAAGAGACCCAGGACTTC
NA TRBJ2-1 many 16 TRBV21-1 CASSKVSDREHNEQFF TGTGCCAGCAGCAAAGTTTCGGACAGGGAACACAATGAGCAGTTCTTC
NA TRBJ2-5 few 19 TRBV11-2 CASSLESDLSGRTHETQYF TGTGCCAGCAGCTTAGAGTCCGACTTATCAGGGAGGACTCACGAGACCCAGTACTTC
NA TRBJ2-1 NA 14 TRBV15 CATSRDLMYNEQFF TGTGCCACCAGCCGGGACTTAATGTACAATGAGCAGTTCTTC
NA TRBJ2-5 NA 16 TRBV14 CASSPFQEIFLETQYF TGTGCCAGCAGCCCCTTTCAGGAGATCTTCTTAGAGACCCAGTACTTC
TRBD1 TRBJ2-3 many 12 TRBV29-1 CSVGTGADTQYF TGCAGCGTCGGGACAGGGGCAGATACGCAGTATTTT
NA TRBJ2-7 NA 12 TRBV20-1 CSAPSLGAEQYF TGCAGTGCTCCTTCCCTAGGAGCCGAGCAGTACTTC
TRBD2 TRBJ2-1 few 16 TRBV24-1 CATSDLGLAGVHEQFF TGTGCCACCAGTGATTTGGGACTAGCGGGAGTTCATGAGCAGTTCTTC
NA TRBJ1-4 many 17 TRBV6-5 CASSYSRFGGANEKLFF TGTGCCAGCAGTTACTCCCGCTTTGGAGGGGCTAATGAAAAACTGTTTTTT
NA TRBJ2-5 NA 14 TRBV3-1 CASSQEGWGETQYF TGTGCCAGCAGCCAAGAAGGTTGGGGAGAGACCCAGTACTTC
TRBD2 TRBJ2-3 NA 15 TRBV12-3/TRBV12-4 CASILLAGKTDTQYF TGTGCCAGCATCCTATTAGCGGGGAAGACAGATACGCAGTATTTT
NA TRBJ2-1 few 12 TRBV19 CASSIPRGEQFF TGTGCCAGTAGTATACCCCGTGGTGAGCAGTTCTTC
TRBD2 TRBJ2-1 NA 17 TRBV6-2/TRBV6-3 CASSYSWASGGNNEQFF TGTGCCAGCAGTTACTCCTGGGCTAGCGGGGGGAACAATGAGCAGTTCTTC
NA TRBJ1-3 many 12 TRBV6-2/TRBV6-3 CASREEANTIYF TGTGCCAGCAGAGAGGAGGCGAACACCATATATTTT
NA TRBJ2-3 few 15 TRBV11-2 CASSLDVGYTDTQYF TGTGCCAGCAGCTTAGATGTCGGATACACAGATACGCAGTATTTT
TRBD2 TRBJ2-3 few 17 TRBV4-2 CASSQAGLAESTDTQYF TGTGCCAGCAGCCAAGCTGGCCTAGCGGAGAGCACAGATACGCAGTATTTT
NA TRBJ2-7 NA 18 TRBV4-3 CASSQDLETVNRGYEQYF TGCGCCAGCAGCCAAGATCTCGAGACAGTTAATCGGGGCTACGAGCAGTACTTC
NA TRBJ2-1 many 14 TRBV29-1 CSVDGQAFYNEQFF TGCAGCGTTGATGGGCAGGCCTTCTACAATGAGCAGTTCTTC
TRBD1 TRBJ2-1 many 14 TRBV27 CASTKTGGYNEQFF TGTGCCAGCACCAAGACAGGGGGCTACAATGAGCAGTTCTTC
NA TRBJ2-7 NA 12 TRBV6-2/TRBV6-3 CASTRPVGEQYF TGTGCCAGCACCCGCCCCGTGGGGGAGCAGTACTTC
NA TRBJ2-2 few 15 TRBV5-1 CASTLAGVRAGELFF TGCGCCAGCACCTTGGCCGGGGTGAGGGCCGGGGAGCTGTTTTTT
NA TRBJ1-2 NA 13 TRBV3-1 CASSQDRRDGYTF TGTGCCAGCAGCCAAGACAGGCGAGATGGCTACACCTTC
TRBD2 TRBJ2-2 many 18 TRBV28 CASSFRTSGGSNTGELFF TGTGCCAGCAGTTTCAGGACTAGCGGGGGTTCGAACACCGGGGAGCTGTTTTTT
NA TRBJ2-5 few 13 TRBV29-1 CSVGQSSPETQYF TGCAGCGTTGGGCAGAGTAGCCCGGAGACCCAGTACTTC
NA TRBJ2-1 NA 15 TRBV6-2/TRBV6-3 CASSYSGAGYNEQFF TGTGCCAGCAGTTATTCGGGGGCTGGATACAATGAGCAGTTCTTC
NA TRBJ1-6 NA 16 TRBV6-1 CASSEGGRTYNSPLHF TGTGCCAGCAGTGAGGGCGGGCGAACTTATAATTCACCCCTCCACTTT
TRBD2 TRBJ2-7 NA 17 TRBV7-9 CASSLVLSSGSSYEQYF TGTGCCAGCAGCTTAGTCCTTTCGAGCGGGAGCTCCTACGAGCAGTACTTC
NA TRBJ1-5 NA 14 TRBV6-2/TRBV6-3 CASTATWDNQPQHF TGTGCCAGCACGGCTACCTGGGACAATCAGCCCCAGCATTTT
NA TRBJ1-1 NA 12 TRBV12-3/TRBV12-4 CASSLKGGRAFF TGTGCCAGCAGCCTGAAGGGGGGCAGAGCTTTCTTT
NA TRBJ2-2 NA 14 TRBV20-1 CSARVLQGTGELFF TGCAGTGCTAGAGTACTTCAGGGCACCGGGGAGCTGTTTTTT
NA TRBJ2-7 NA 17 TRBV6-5 CASSYGARRGADYEQYF TGTGCCAGCAGTTACGGCGCAAGACGGGGGGCCGACTACGAGCAGTACTTC
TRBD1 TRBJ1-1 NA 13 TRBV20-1 CSARGQGVTEAFF TGCAGTGCTAGAGGACAGGGGGTTACTGAAGCTTTCTTT
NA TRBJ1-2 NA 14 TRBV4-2 CASSLRRESYGYTF TGTGCCAGCAGCTTAAGACGGGAGAGCTATGGCTACACCTTC
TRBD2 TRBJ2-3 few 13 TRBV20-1 CSPWAGGPNTQYF TGCAGCCCCTGGGCGGGGGGGCCAAATACGCAGTATTTT
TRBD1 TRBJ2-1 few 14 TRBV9 CASSGQGSVNEQFF TGTGCCAGCAGCGGACAGGGGTCCGTCAATGAGCAGTTCTTC
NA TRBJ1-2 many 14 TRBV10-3 CAIMGGTNRYGYTF TGTGCCATCATGGGGGGTACGAACCGCTATGGCTACACCTTC
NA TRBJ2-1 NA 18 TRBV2 CASRGRGLHNGFYNEQFF TGTGCCAGCAGGGGCCGGGGTCTCCACAACGGCTTTTACAATGAGCAGTTCTTC
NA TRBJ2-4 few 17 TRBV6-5 CASSYEITGKNKNIQYF TGTGCCAGCAGTTACGAAATAACAGGGAAGAACAAAAACATTCAGTACTTC
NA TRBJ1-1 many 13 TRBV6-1 CASSDLKNTEAFF TGTGCCAGCAGTGACCTAAAGAACACTGAAGCTTTCTTT
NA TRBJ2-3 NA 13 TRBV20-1 CSAPARVADTQYF TGCAGTGCCCCAGCCAGGGTCGCAGATACGCAGTATTTT
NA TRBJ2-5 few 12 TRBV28 CSVGGAAETQYF TGTTCCGTGGGGGGAGCTGCAGAGACCCAGTACTTC
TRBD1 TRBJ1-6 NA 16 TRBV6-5 CASSWDQGADNSPLHF TGTGCCAGCAGTTGGGATCAGGGGGCAGATAATTCACCCCTCCACTTT
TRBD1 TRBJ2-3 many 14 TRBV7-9 CASSLAGGWDTQYF TGTGCCAGCAGCTTAGCAGGGGGCTGGGATACGCAGTATTTT
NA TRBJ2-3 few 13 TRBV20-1 CSARFEETDTQYF TGCAGTGCTAGGTTCGAGGAGACAGATACGCAGTATTTT
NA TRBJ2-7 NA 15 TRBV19 CASSISGGVPYEQYF TGTGCCAGTAGTATATCTGGGGGAGTCCCCTACGAGCAGTACTTC
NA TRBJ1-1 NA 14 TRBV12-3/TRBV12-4 CASNPRGMNTEAFF TGTGCCAGCAATCCACGGGGCATGAACACTGAAGCTTTCTTT
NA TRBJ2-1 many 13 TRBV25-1 CASSATSYNEQFF TGTGCCAGCAGTGCGACCTCCTACAATGAGCAGTTCTTC
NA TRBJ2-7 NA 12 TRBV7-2 CASSLAGWEQYF TGTGCCAGCAGCTTAGCCGGTTGGGAGCAGTACTTC
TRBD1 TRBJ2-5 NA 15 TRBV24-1 CATSDRDRGQETQYF TGTGCCACCAGTGATCGGGACAGGGGACAAGAGACCCAGTACTTC
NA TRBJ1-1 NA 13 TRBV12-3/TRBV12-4 CASARTANTEAFF TGTGCCAGCGCAAGGACCGCCAACACTGAAGCTTTCTTT
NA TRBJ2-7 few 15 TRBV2 CASSGGRVNTYEQYF TGTGCCAGCAGTGGGGGGCGGGTCAATACCTACGAGCAGTACTTC